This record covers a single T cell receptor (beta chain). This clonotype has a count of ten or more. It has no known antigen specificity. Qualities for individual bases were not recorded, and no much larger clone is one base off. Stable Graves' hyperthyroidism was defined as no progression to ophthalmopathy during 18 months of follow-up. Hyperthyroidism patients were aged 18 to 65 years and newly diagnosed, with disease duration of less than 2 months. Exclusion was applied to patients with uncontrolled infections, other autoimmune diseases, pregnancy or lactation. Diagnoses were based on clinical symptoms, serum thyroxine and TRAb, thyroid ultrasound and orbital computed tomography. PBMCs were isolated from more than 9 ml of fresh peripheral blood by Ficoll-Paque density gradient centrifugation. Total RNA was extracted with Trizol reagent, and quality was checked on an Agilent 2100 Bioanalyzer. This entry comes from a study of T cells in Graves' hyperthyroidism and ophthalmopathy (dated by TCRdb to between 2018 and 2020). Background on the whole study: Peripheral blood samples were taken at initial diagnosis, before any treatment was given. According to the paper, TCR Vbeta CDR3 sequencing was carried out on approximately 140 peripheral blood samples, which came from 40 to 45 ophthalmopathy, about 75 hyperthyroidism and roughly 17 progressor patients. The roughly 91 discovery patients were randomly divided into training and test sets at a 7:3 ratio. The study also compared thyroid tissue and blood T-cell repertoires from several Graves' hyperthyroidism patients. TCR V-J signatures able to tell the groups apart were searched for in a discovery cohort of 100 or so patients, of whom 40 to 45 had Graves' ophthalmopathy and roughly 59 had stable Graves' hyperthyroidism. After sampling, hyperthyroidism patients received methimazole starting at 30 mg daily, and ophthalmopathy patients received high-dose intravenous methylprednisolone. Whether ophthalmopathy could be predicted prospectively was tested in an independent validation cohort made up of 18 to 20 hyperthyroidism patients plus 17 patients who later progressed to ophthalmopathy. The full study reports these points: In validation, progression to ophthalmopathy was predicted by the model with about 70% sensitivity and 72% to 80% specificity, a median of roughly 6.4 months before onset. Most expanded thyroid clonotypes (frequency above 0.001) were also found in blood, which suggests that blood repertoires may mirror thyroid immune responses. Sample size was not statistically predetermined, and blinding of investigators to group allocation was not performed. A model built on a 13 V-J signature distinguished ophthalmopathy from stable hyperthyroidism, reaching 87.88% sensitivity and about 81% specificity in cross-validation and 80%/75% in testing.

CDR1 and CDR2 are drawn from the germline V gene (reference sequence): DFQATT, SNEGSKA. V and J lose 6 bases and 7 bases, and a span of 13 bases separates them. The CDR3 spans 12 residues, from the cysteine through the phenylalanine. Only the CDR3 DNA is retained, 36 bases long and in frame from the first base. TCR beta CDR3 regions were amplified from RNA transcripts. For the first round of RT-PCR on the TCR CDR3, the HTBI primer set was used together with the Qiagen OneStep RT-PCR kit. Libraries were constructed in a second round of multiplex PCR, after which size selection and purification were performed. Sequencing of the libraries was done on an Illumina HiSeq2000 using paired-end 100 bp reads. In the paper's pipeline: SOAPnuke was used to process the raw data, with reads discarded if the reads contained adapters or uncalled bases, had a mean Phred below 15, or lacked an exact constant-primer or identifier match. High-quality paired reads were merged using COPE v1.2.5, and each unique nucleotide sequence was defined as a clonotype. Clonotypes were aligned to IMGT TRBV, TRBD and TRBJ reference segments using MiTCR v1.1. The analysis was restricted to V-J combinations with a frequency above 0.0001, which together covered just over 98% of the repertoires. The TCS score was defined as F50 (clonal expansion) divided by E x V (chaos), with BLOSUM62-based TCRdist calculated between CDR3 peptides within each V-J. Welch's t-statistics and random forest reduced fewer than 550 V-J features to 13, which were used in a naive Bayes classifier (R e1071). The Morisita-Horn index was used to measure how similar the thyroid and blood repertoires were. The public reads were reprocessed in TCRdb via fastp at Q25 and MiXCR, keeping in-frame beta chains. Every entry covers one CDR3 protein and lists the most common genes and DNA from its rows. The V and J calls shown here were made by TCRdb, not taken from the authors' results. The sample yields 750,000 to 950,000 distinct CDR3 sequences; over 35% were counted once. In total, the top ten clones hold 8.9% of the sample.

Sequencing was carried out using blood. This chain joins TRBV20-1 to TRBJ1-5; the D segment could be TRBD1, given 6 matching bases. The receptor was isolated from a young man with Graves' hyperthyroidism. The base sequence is TGCAGTGCCCGAACCGGGGGCCAGCCCCAGCATTTT. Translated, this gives CSARTGGQPQHF.